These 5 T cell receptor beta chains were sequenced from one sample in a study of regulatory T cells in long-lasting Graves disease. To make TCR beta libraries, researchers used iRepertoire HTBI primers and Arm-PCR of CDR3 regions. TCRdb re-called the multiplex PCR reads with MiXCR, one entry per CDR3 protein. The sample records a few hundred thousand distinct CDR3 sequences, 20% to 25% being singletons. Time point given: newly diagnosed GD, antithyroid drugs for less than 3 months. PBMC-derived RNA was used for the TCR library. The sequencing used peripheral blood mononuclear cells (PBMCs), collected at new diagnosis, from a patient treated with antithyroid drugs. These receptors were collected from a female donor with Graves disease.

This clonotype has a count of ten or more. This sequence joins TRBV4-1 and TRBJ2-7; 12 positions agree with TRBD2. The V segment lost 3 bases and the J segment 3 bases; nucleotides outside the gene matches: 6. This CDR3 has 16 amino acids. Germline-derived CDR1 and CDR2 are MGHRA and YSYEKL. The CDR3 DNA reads TGCGCCAGCAGCCACATCGGACTAGCGGGAATCTACGAGCAGTACTTC. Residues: CASSHIGLAGIYEQYF.

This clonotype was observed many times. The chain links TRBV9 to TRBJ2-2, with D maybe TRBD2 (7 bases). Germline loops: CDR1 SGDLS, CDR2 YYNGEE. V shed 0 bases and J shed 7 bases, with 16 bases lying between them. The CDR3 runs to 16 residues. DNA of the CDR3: TGTGCCAGCAGCGTAGAGGGGGAGGGGATTTTCGGGGAGCTGTTTTTT. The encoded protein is CASSVEGEGIFGELFF.

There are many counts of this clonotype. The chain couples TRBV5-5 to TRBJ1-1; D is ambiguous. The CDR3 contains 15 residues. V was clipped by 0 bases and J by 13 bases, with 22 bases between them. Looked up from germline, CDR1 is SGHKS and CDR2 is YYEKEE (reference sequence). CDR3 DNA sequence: TGTGCCAGCAGCTTGGCCCCGTTTTCGGCCGGGGAGGTTTTCTTT. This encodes CASSLAPFSAGEVFF.

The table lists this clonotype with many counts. The CDR3 region is CASSYPRGSRGQQGPTLTDTQYF. The CDR3 nucleotides read TGTGCCAGCAGTTACCCAAGAGGGAGTCGAGGCCAACAGGGCCCCACTCTCACAGATACGCAGTATTTT. The chain carries TRBV6-5 and TRBJ2-3; possible D gene TRBD1, 6 bases. CDR1 and CDR2 from the germline V gene are MNHEY and SVGAGI. CDR3 length: 23 amino acids. V was trimmed by 2 bases and J by 2 bases, leaving 35 bases between them.

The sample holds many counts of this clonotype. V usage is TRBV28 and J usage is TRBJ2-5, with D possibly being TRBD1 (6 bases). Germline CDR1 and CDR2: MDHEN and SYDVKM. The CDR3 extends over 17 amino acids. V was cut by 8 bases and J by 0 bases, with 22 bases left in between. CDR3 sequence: CASQKGTRDTYQETQYF. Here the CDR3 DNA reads TGTGCCAGCCAGAAAGGGACACGAGATACGTACCAAGAGACCCAGTACTTC.